This T cell receptor beta chain was retrieved from a study of cytomegalovirus exposure and HLA in healthy donors. 60 Vbeta and 13 Jbeta primers were used in PCR. Profiled with immunoSEQ multiplex PCR; TCRdb holds only in-frame clones, not every one. The data contain 85,000 to 120,000 clones, about 81% of them seen just once; the ten biggest clones take up 2.5% to 3%. The receptor was isolated from a male donor in good health and CMV-seropositive. The sequenced material came from PBMCs.

CDR3 in amino acids: CASSQDYTFYEQYF. CDR3 bases: TGCGCCAGCAGCCAAGATTACACGTTCTACGAGCAGTACTTC. The rearrangement joins TRBV4-3 to TRBJ2-7; D ambiguous. Germline-derived CDR1 and CDR2 are LGHNA and YSLEER. The CDR3 length is 14 residues. With 0 bases removed from V and 3 bases from J, the gap between germline ends came to 9 bases.